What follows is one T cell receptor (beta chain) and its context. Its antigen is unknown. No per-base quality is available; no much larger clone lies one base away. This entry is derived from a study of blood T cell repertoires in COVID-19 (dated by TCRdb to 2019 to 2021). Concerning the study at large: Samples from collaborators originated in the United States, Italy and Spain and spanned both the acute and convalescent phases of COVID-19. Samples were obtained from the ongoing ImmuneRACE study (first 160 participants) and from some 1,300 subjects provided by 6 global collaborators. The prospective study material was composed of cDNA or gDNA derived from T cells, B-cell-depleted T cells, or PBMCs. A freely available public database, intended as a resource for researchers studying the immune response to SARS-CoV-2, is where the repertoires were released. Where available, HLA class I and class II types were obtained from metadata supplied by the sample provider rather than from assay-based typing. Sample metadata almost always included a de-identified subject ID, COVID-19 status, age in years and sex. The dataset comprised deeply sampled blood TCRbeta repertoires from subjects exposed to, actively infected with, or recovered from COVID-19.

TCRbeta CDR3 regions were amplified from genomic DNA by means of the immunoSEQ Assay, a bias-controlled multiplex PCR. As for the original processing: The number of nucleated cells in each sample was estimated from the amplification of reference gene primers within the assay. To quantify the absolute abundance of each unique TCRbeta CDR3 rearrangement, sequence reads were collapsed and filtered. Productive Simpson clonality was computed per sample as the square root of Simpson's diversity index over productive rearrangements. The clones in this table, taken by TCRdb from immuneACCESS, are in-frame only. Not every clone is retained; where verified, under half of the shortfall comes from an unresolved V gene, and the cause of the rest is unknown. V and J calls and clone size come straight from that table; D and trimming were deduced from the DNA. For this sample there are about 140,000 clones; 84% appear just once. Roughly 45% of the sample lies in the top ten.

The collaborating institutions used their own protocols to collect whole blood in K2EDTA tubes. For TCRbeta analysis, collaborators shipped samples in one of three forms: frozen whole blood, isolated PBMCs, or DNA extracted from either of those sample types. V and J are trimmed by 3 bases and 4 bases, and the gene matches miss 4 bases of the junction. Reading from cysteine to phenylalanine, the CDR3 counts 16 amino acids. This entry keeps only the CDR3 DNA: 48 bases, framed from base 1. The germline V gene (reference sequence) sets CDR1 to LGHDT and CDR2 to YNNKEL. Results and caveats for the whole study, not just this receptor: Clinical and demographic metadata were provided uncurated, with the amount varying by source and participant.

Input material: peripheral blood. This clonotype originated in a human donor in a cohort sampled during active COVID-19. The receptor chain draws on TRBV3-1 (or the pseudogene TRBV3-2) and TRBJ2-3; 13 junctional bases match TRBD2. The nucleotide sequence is TGTGCCAGCAGCCAGGGCGGACTAGCGGGAGCAGATACGCAGTATTTT. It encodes CASSQGGLAGADTQYF.